Listed here are 18 T cell receptor beta chains from one sample, sequenced in a study of CD8+ T cells in alopecia areata. As for treatment: oral pan-JAK inhibitor, 5-10 mg twice daily. After isolation, RNA underwent reverse transcription to generate cDNA as the sequencing template. Libraries were prepared by immunoSEQ multiplex PCR; TCRdb keeps only in-frame clonotypes and omits some of them. The sample consists of approximately 200,000 clones, over 40% of them appearing once. Here the sequenced sample was CD4+ T cells sorted from blood, taken around week 36, from a patient treated with tofacitinib. All receptors derive from a human donor with alopecia areata.

The chain recombines TRBV7-9 with TRBJ1-1; D is uncertain. Germline CDR1 reads SEHNR; CDR2 reads FQNEAQ (reference sequence). V dropped 3 bases and J dropped 1 base, with 6 bases sitting between them. The CDR3 spans 13 residues. The CDR3 region has the DNA TGTGCCAGCAGCTTGAGCAGGAACACTGAAGCTTTCTTT. It yields the protein CASSLSRNTEAFF. The full variable domain, rest sourced from reference TRBV7-9 and TRBJ1-1, is DTGVSQNPRHKITKRGQNVTFRCDPISEHNRLYWYRQTLGQGPEFLTYFQNEAQLEKSRLLSDRFSAERPKGSFSTLEIQRTEQGDSAMYLCASSLSRNTEAFFGQGTRLTVV.

The DNA for the CDR3 is TGTGCCAGCAGCTTAAAAGGGGGCGGCAAAAACATTCAGTACTTC. This encodes CASSLKGGGKNIQYF. V is TRBV7-9 and J is TRBJ2-4; 7 nucleotides agree with TRBD1. The V gene's germline CDR1 is SEHNR and CDR2 FQNEAQ (reference sequence). This CDR3 comprises 15 residues. V gave up 2 bases and J gave up 3 bases; unmatched junction bases: 4.

This clone was observed a few times. The J gene is TRBJ1-2, the V gene TRBV6-4, with 7 bases identical to TRBD1. V trimming: 6 bases; J trimming: 4 bases; junction bases outside the gene matches: 8. CDR3 length equals 14 residues. Per the germline V gene, CDR1 is MRHNA and CDR2 is SNTAGT. The DNA of the CDR3 is TGTGCCAGCAGCCGGGACAGCGGCCTCTATGGCTACACCTTC. Residues: CASSRDSGLYGYTF.

As regards this clone: A far more abundant clone sits one base away, making this likely a read error. Other DNA sequences of this sample code for an identical CDR3. The genes are TRBV4-1 and TRBJ2-2, with D maybe TRBD2 (6 bases). This CDR3 spans 16 amino acids. V dropped 2 bases and J dropped 1 base, with 11 bases sitting between them. CDR1 and CDR2 from the germline V gene are MGHRA and YSYEKL. The CDR3 sequence: CASSQFGTQNTGELFF. Written as DNA, the CDR3 is TGCGCCAGCAGCCAATTCGGGACTCAGAACACCGGGGAGCTGTTTTTT.

The chain couples TRBV30 to TRBJ2-5; tentative D call: TRBD2 (5 bases). From germline, CDR1 is GTSNPN and CDR2 SVGIG (reference sequence). This CDR3 comprises 13 residues. V was pared by 3 bases and J by 1 base, with 9 bases between. The CDR3 DNA sequence: TGTGCCTGGAGCGAAGGGAGCCAAGAGACCCAGTACTTC. Its protein product is CAWSEGSQETQYF.

This clone has just a few counts. The V and J genes are TRBV29-1 and TRBJ2-3; D ambiguous. This CDR3 is 15 amino acids long. In germline, CDR1 is SQVTM, CDR2 ANQGSEA. V lost 5 bases and J lost 4, with 19 bases in between. The CDR3 protein is CSVHGPLSWSDTQYF. DNA of the CDR3: TGCAGCGTTCACGGACCGTTGAGCTGGTCAGATACGCAGTATTTT.

The V call is TRBV30, the J call TRBJ2-5; D may match TRBD1 or TRBD2 (6 bases each). Trimming cost V 5 bases and J 5 bases, with 24 bases left between them. Looked up from germline, CDR1 is GTSNPN and CDR2 is SVGIG (reference sequence). The CDR3 length is 16 residues. The CDR3 here is CAWERDVGGLGETQYF. The CDR3 DNA follows: TGTGCCTGGGAGAGAGATGTTGGGGGGCTAGGGGAGACCCAGTACTTC.

The chain combines TRBV7-2 with TRBJ2-2; D is possibly TRBD2 (5 bases). Germline CDR1 SGHTA, CDR2 FQGNSA. V lost 3 bases and J lost 0, with 11 bases in between. The CDR3 length is 16 residues. In nucleotides, the CDR3 is TGTGCCAGCAGCTTGAGGGTTGTTGCGAACACCGGGGAGCTGTTTTTT. Translated, it gives CASSLRVVANTGELFF.

The gene calls are TRBV2 and TRBJ1-5; D possibly corresponds to TRBD1 (6 bases). Germline V gene sequence: CDR1 SNHLY, CDR2 FYNNEI. Trimming removed 7 bases at V and 0 bases at J, with 7 bases between. This CDR3 is 13 amino acids long. The CDR3, as DNA: TGTGCCAGCAAGGGGGATAGCAATCAGCCCCAGCATTTT. Amino acid sequence: CASKGDSNQPQHF.

This clone has a handful of counts. The rearrangement uses TRBV30 and TRBJ2-5; D possibly corresponds to TRBD1 (6 bases). With 7 bases removed from V and 0 bases from J, the gap between germline ends came to 15 bases. Germline V gene lookup returns CDR1 GTSNPN and CDR2 SVGIG (reference sequence). This CDR3 spans 14 amino acids. CDR3 in DNA: TGTGCCTCATCTAAGGGGGAACACCAAGAGACCCAGTACTTC. This gives the protein CASSKGEHQETQYF.

This chain connects TRBV7-6 to TRBJ2-7; 7 bases fit TRBD2. CDR1 and CDR2 from the germline V gene are SGHVS and FNYEAQ. The CDR3 extends over 14 amino acids. Trimming removed 5 bases from V and 2 bases from J; junction bases left unmatched: 6. The CDR3, as DNA: TGTGCCAGCAGCGCTAGCGGAGGACCCTACGAGCAGTACTTC. Translating it yields CASSASGGPYEQYF.

This clone was seen only a few times. This chain connects TRBV29-1 to TRBJ1-4; tentative D call: TRBD1 (6 bases). Germline V gene data show CDR1 as SQVTM and CDR2 as ANQGSEA. The CDR3 loop spans 13 amino acids. V lost 7 bases to trimming and J lost 7 bases, with 16 bases between them. CDR3 region: CSAQGVRGEKLFF. In nucleotides, the CDR3 is TGCAGCGCCCAGGGCGTCAGGGGTGAAAAACTGTTTTTT.

The chain has TRBV5-1 and TRBJ2-7; 7 nucleotides align to TRBD1. This CDR3 has 14 residues. V shed 1 base and J 2 bases; nucleotides not matched to a gene: 3. The germline V gene encodes CDR1 SGHRS and CDR2 YFSETQ. The CDR3 protein is CASSLRDSTYEQYF. The DNA of the CDR3 is TGCGCCAGCAGCTTGCGGGACAGCACCTACGAGCAGTACTTC.

In this sample, this clone turned up many times. This chain links TRBV7-8 with TRBJ2-5; D gene ambiguous. V was shortened by 2 bases and J by 2 bases, with 6 bases between the two germline ends. Germline CDR1 SGHVS, CDR2 FQNEAQ. The CDR3 has 13 residues. DNA for the CDR3: TGTGCCAGCAGCTTACCCAGGCAAGAGACCCAGTACTTC. This codes for CASSLPRQETQYF.

The rearrangement joins TRBV6-1 to TRBJ2-7; possible D gene TRBD1, 6 bases. Germline V gene data show CDR1 as MNHNS and CDR2 as SASEGT. This CDR3 contains 13 residues. V lost 10 bases and J 0 bases, leaving 13 bases between the germline ends. The CDR3 protein is CAIHRDPSYEQYF. Written as DNA, the CDR3 is TGTGCCATCCACAGGGATCCCTCCTACGAGCAGTACTTC.

There are a few counts of this clone. The CDR3 nucleotides are TGCAGCGTTGAAGATCCTGGACGTCGCACACACACAGATACGCAGTATTTT. Its protein is CSVEDPGRRTHTDTQYF. The chain couples TRBV29-1 to TRBJ2-3; D gene unclear. V dropped 0 bases and J dropped 2 bases, with 18 bases sitting between them. The V gene's germline CDR1 is SQVTM and CDR2 ANQGSEA. The CDR3 has 17 amino acids.

In its sample, this clone was seen a few times. This chain uses TRBV28 with TRBJ2-2, with 7 bases that match TRBD1. V was clipped by 5 bases and J by 4 bases; unmatched bases: 4. Germline values: CDR1 MDHEN, CDR2 SYDVKM. This CDR3 has 14 amino acids. The CDR3 loop reads CASSQTGSTGELFF. The DNA of the CDR3 is TGTGCCAGCAGTCAGACAGGGTCCACCGGGGAGCTGTTTTTT.

The chain couples TRBV25-1 to TRBJ2-5; 12 bases line up with TRBD1. From germline, CDR1 is MGHDK and CDR2 SYGVNS. J gave up 3 bases and V 5 bases, and 7 bases lay outside the gene matches. The CDR3 sequence is 16 residues long. CDR3 in amino acids: CASSPPGTGGEETQYF. The CDR3 bases are TGTGCCAGCAGTCCTCCCGGGACAGGGGGCGAAGAGACCCAGTACTTC. The full variable domain, completed using reference TRBV25-1 and TRBJ2-5, is EADIYQTPRYLVIGTGKKITLECSQTMGHDKMYWYQQDPGMELHLIHYSYGVNSTEKGDLSSESTVSRIRTEHFPLTLESARPSHTSQYLCASSPPGTGGEETQYFGPGTRLLVL.